This TCR beta chain was captured by sequencing in a study of blood T cell repertoires in COVID-19. Overall study context: Acute and convalescent COVID-19 specimens originated in the United States, Italy and Spain. PBMCs, B-cell-depleted T cells, or T cells were the source of the cDNA or gDNA that made up the material.

The table lists this clone with a count of one. With 3 bases removed from V and 0 bases from J, the gap between germline ends came to 8 bases. This CDR3 comprises 14 residues. Germline V gives CDR1 SGHVS, CDR2 FQNEAQ. In the original analysis: Scientists estimated how many nucleated cells there were by amplifying reference gene primers. The method was immunoSEQ multiplex PCR; TCRdb's version includes in-frame clones alone and lacks a portion of them. From that table come the V and J calls and clone size; the DNA was used to work out D and trimming. The sample has some 120,000 clones, around four fifths seen once.

The origin of this receptor is a human donor in a cohort sampled during active COVID-19. The chain uses TRBV7-8 and TRBJ1-1; D gene unclear. Sequenced sample: peripheral blood. The CDR3 protein is CASSLAALNTEAFF. The CDR3 nucleotides read TGTGCCAGCAGCTTGGCGGCCTTGAACACTGAAGCTTTCTTT.